This T cell receptor beta chain was sequenced for a study of blood T cell repertoires in COVID-19. Overall study context: Acute and convalescent COVID-19 samples came from the United States, Italy and Spain. The analysed material was cDNA or gDNA that came from T cells, B-cell-depleted T cells, or PBMCs.

Methods used by the authors: Scientists estimated how many nucleated cells there were by amplifying reference gene primers. Method: immunoSEQ multiplex PCR; TCRdb's copy keeps in-frame clones and lacks some. Clonal size and the V and J genes are those of that table, whereas D and trimming came from the DNA. The sample has fewer than 200,000 clones, roughly 76% seen once; the top ten hold 9.5% to 11%. V shed 3 bases and J 5 bases; nucleotides not matched to a gene: 9. CDR3 length: 15 amino acids. Germline loops: CDR1 SGHAT, CDR2 FQDESV (reference sequence). Only a few counts were recorded for this clone.

Material for sequencing was peripheral blood. The chain joins TRBV11-1 to TRBJ2-5, with 7 bases fitting TRBD2. The source is a woman aged 40 to 49 with COVID-19, enrolled during active disease. DNA of the CDR3: TGTGCCAGCAGCTTGGGTACTAGCGCAGGGGAGACCCAGTACTTC. It encodes CASSLGTSAGETQYF.